Below are 21 T cell receptor beta chains sequenced from a single sample in a study of cytomegalovirus exposure and HLA in healthy donors (dated by TCRdb to 2017 to 2019). Library preparation employed the immunoSEQ multiplex PCR assay. For the multiplex PCR, a mixture combining 60 forward primers for TCR Vbeta segments and 13 reverse primers for TCR Jbeta segments was used. TCRdb limited this immuneACCESS table to in-frame rearrangements with V and J called. A share of clones is missing; checked studies link under half to unresolved V genes, and the rest is unexplained. The sample records about 150,000 clones, 76% of which are singletons. The ten largest clones add up to about 2% of the sample. Specimen: PBMCs. Receptors originate from a female donor in good health and CMV-seropositive.

The chain links TRBV10-3 to TRBJ1-2; D unclear. V was trimmed by 4 bases and J by 2 bases, leaving 8 bases between them. CDR1 and CDR2 (germline): ENHRY, SYGVKD. The CDR3 sequence is 13 residues long. CDR3: CAISGGSNYGYTF. For the CDR3, the DNA is TGTGCCATCAGTGGCGGGTCAAACTATGGCTACACCTTC.

The gene calls are TRBV7-9 and TRBJ2-3, with TRBD2 matching 10 bases. The CDR3 consists of 13 residues. J was trimmed by 5 bases and V by 6 bases; bases with no gene match: 2. The germline V gene encodes CDR1 SEHNR and CDR2 FQNEAQ (reference sequence). CDR3 DNA sequence: TGTGCCAGCAGACTAGCGGGGAAAGATACGCAGTATTTT. It translates to CASRLAGKDTQYF.

This clone was observed a few times. The chain links TRBV5-1 to TRBJ2-5; D perhaps matches TRBD1 (6 bases). V was pared by 3 bases and J by 4 bases, with 13 bases between. The germline V gene has CDR1 SGHRS and CDR2 YFSETQ. The CDR3 extends over 14 amino acids. In DNA form, the CDR3 reads TGCGCCAGCAGCTCGGACAGTACCGCAGAGACCCAGTACTTC. Protein product: CASSSDSTAETQYF.

The gene calls are TRBV5-1 and TRBJ2-7; 13 nucleotides match TRBD2. V lost 4 bases and J lost 3; bases outside the gene matches: 10. Germline-derived CDR1 and CDR2 are SGHRS and YFSETQ. The CDR3 covers 17 residues. The CDR3: CASSAPQGLAGYYEQYF. The DNA of the CDR3 is TGCGCCAGCAGCGCACCCCAGGGACTAGCGGGGTACTACGAGCAGTACTTC.

The V and J genes are TRBV2 and TRBJ1-1, with TRBD1 matching 7 bases. Trimming at V came to 2 bases and at J to 1 base, leaving 4 bases not matched to a gene. From germline, CDR1 is SNHLY and CDR2 FYNNEI. The CDR3 extends over 15 amino acids. CDR3: CASSENRGRNTEAFF. DNA for the CDR3: TGTGCCAGCAGTGAAAACAGGGGTAGGAACACTGAAGCTTTCTTT.

This clone was seen only once. The rearrangement joins TRBV28 to TRBJ1-2; unclear D gene. The germline V gene encodes CDR1 MDHEN and CDR2 SYDVKM. Trimming removed 1 base from V and 8 bases from J, with 5 bases in between. The CDR3 has 11 residues. The CDR3 bases are TGTGCCAGCAGTTTATCTAGGGGCTACACCTTC. This translates into CASSLSRGYTF.

This clone occurred a few times. This chain links TRBV4-1 with TRBJ2-5; D ambiguous. Germline V gene sequence: CDR1 MGHRA, CDR2 YSYEKL. The CDR3 length is 13 residues. Trimming removed 2 bases at V and 3 bases at J, with 7 bases between. The CDR3 is CASSQWRKETQYF. CDR3 nucleotides: TGCGCCAGCAGCCAATGGCGGAAAGAGACCCAGTACTTC.

The V gene is TRBV10-3, the J gene TRBJ2-7; 10 bases agree with TRBD2. Germline V gene sequence: CDR1 ENHRY, CDR2 SYGVKD. The CDR3 totals 19 residues. The V segment lost 4 bases and the J segment 7 bases; nucleotides outside the gene matches: 22. CDR3 in amino acids: CAISARLAGTPFTVREQYF. The CDR3 DNA sequence: TGTGCCATCAGTGCCAGACTAGCGGGTACCCCCTTCACGGTTCGGGAGCAGTACTTC.

The genes are TRBV5-1 and TRBJ2-3; no reliable D call. Germline values: CDR1 SGHRS, CDR2 YFSETQ. V lost 4 bases and J 1 base, leaving 13 bases between the germline ends. The CDR3 loop spans 15 amino acids. The CDR3 region is CASSALDYRTDTQYF. The DNA of the CDR3 is TGCGCCAGCAGCGCACTCGATTACCGCACAGATACGCAGTATTTT.

This chain connects TRBV9 to TRBJ2-1; 8 nucleotides match TRBD1. Germline CDR1 and CDR2: SGDLS and YYNGEE. V lost 4 bases to trimming and J lost 10 bases; unmatched junction nucleotides: 13. There are 15 residues in the CDR3. The CDR3 DNA sequence: TGTGCCAGCAGCCGCCGGGACAGGACATCTCAGGAGCAGTTCTTC. Amino acids: CASSRRDRTSQEQFF.

The rearrangement uses TRBV6-1 and TRBJ2-7; TRBD2 aligns across 9 bases. CDR1 and CDR2 from the germline V gene are MNHNS and SASEGT. The CDR3 has 14 amino acids. Trimming took 8 bases from V and 2 from J; bases not matched to a gene: 7. CDR3 sequence reads: CASRTTSGPYEQYF. In DNA, the CDR3 is TGTGCCAGCCGAACGACTAGCGGACCCTACGAGCAGTACTTC.

The V gene is TRBV7-6, the J gene TRBJ2-2; 7 bases are shared with TRBD1. Germline values: CDR1 SGHVS, CDR2 FNYEAQ. The CDR3 runs to 15 residues. After removal of 5 bases from V and 7 bases from J, the junction contained 10 bases not matched to a gene. CDR3 protein: CASSARDRSIGELFF. The CDR3 region has the DNA TGTGCCAGCAGCGCCCGGGACAGATCCATCGGGGAGCTGTTTTTT. Variable domain in full (rest from reference TRBV7-6 and TRBJ2-2): GAGVSQSPRYKVTKRGQDVALRCDPISGHVSLYWYRQALGQGPEFLTYFNYEAQQDKSGLPNDRFSAERPEGSISTLTIQRTEQRDSAMYRCASSARDRSIGELFFGEGSRLTVL.

This clone appeared once. CDR3: CASSRGEVEAFF. The CDR3 bases are TGTGCCAGCAGTCGGGGGGAAGTTGAAGCTTTCTTT. V gene TRBV6-6 combines with J gene TRBJ1-1; D may be TRBD1 (5 bases). This CDR3 spans 12 amino acids. Trimming stripped 5 bases from V and 7 bases from J, with 11 bases between. Per germline, CDR1 MNHNY and CDR2 SVGAGI (reference sequence).

V is TRBV19 and J is TRBJ2-6; a weak D match, TRBD2 (6 bases). The V gene lost 5 bases and the J gene lost 1 base, with 12 bases spanning the gap. The CDR3 contains 16 residues. CDR1 and CDR2 from the germline V gene are LNHDA and SQIVND (reference sequence). CDR3 amino acids: CASSRGFASGANVLTF. The CDR3 bases are TGTGCCAGTAGTCGGGGGTTCGCTTCTGGGGCCAACGTCCTGACTTTC.

This clone has a handful of counts. The rearrangement uses TRBV28 and TRBJ1-2; 7 bases agree with TRBD1. The CDR3 totals 14 residues. From germline, CDR1 is MDHEN and CDR2 SYDVKM. Germline trimming cut 3 bases from V and 8 bases from J; bases unmatched to any gene: 9. CDR3 region: CASSLTGRTGGYTF. Here the CDR3 DNA reads TGTGCCAGCAGTTTGACAGGGAGGACGGGCGGCTACACCTTC.

The V call is TRBV2, the J call TRBJ1-5; a possible D gene is TRBD1 (6 bases). CDR3 length: 12 residues. CDR1 SNHLY and CDR2 FYNNEI come from the germline V gene. Trimming left V 6 bases short and J 5 bases short, with 8 bases between. The CDR3 DNA is TGTGCCAGCAGGGACAGCGATCAGCCCCAGCATTTT. This translates into CASRDSDQPQHF.

In its sample, this clone was seen once. The chain joins TRBV6-5 to TRBJ2-7, with 9 bases identical to TRBD1. J was trimmed by 4 bases and V by 6 bases; bases with no gene match: 7. CDR3 length: 14 residues. Germline V CDR1 and CDR2: MNHEY, SVGAGI. This CDR3 is CASRRTGELYEQYF. Here the CDR3 DNA reads TGTGCCAGCAGGCGGACAGGGGAGCTTTACGAGCAGTACTTC.

The V and J genes are TRBV27 and TRBJ1-5, with TRBD1 matching over 7 bases. From germline, CDR1 is MNHEY and CDR2 SMNVEV (reference sequence). The CDR3 has 13 residues. Trimming cost V 7 bases and J 5 bases; bases outside gene matches: 5. CDR3 nucleotide sequence: TGTGCCAGCATGAAGGGGGCGGATCAGCCCCAGCATTTT. This gives the protein CASMKGADQPQHF.

V and J are TRBV28 and TRBJ2-1; 11 bases align to TRBD1. This CDR3 is 14 amino acids long. Looked up from germline, CDR1 is MDHEN and CDR2 is SYDVKM. With 6 bases clipped from V and 8 bases from J, the junction kept 6 bases outside the gene matches. In DNA, the CDR3 is TGTGCCAGCAGCAAAGGACAGGGGGCATATGAGCAGTTCTTC. Residues: CASSKGQGAYEQFF.

Comment on this clone: One end of the junction does not line up with germline, which may come from a read error. The chain links TRBV7-9 to TRBJ2-7, with no clear D. The CDR3 is made up of 12 amino acids. The germline CDR1 and CDR2 sequences are SEHNR and FQNEAQ (reference sequence). CDR3 amino acids: CSSSLGSDEQYF. The CDR3 DNA sequence: TGTTCCAGCAGCTTAGGCTCGGACGAGCAGTACTTC.

A few counts support this clone. The chain uses TRBV4-2 and TRBJ2-1; TRBD2 matches 10 bases. The germline gives CDR1 LGHNA, CDR2 YNFKEQ. This CDR3 region has 16 residues. V lost 4 bases and J lost 8; bases outside the gene matches: 11. Here the CDR3 reads CASSLGASGSSDEQFF. The CDR3 nucleotides read TGTGCCAGCAGCCTGGGAGCTAGCGGGAGTTCCGATGAGCAGTTCTTC.